Presented here are 32 T cell receptor beta chains from one specimen sequenced in a study of identifying expanded T cells in peripheral blood. Only in-frame clones appear in the TCRdb table, and some are missing; sequencing was by immunoSEQ multiplex PCR. This table has around 100,000 clones, 75% to 90% appearing once. Sequenced sample: blood. The receptors originated from a person aged 18 to 75 in good health.

V usage is TRBV19 and J usage is TRBJ1-1, with D perhaps TRBD1 (5 bases). CDR1 is LNHDA and CDR2 is SQIVND in the germline V gene (reference sequence). CDR3 length: 14 residues. Between the trimmed V and J ends, which lost 6 bases and 0 bases, there was a span of 11 bases. The CDR3 loop reads CASRVGTVNTEAFF. As DNA, the CDR3 is TGTGCCAGTAGAGTCGGGACGGTGAACACTGAAGCTTTCTTT.

CDR3 in amino acids: CASSPFRHPRGYGYTF. CDR3 bases: TGTGCCAGCAGCCCCTTTAGGCACCCTCGGGGGTATGGCTACACCTTC. The genes are TRBV21-1 and TRBJ1-2. TRBV21-1 counts as a pseudogene. This CDR3 region has 16 residues.

This chain connects TRBV5-5 to TRBJ2-7; perhaps D is TRBD1 or TRBD2 (6 bases each). V dropped 6 bases and J dropped 3 bases, with 13 bases sitting between them. The CDR3 has 13 residues. Germline V CDR1 and CDR2: SGHKS, YYEKEE (reference sequence). The CDR3 DNA follows: TGTGCCAGCACCGGAGGGGGTGTCTACGAGCAGTACTTC. Translated, it gives CASTGGGVYEQYF.

The V call is TRBV13, the J call TRBJ1-3; D not resolved. V lost 5 bases, J lost 0 bases, and 11 bases lay in between. The CDR3 loop spans 15 amino acids. The germline gives CDR1 PRHDT, CDR2 FYEKMQ (reference sequence). CDR3 in amino acids: CASSPARSSGNTIYF. The CDR3 DNA reads TGTGCCAGCAGCCCCGCCCGGAGCTCTGGAAACACCATATATTTT.

The chain joins TRBV2 to TRBJ2-3; TRBD2 agrees at 12 bases. This CDR3 comprises 15 residues. V was clipped by 5 bases and J by 6 bases; unmatched bases: 6. CDR1 SNHLY and CDR2 FYNNEI come from the germline V gene. CDR3 in amino acids: CASSKNGLAGDTQYF. The CDR3 DNA reads as TGTGCCAGCAGTAAAAACGGACTAGCGGGGGATACGCAGTATTTT. Together with reference TRBV2 and TRBJ2-3, the CDR3 gives the full variable domain: EPEVTQTPSHQVTQMGQEVILRCVPISNHLYFYWYRQILGQKVEFLVSFYNNEISEKSEIFDDQFSVERPDGSNFTLKIRSTKLEDSAMYFCASSKNGLAGDTQYFGPGTRLTVL.

The chain carries TRBV18 and TRBJ2-6; D gene unclear. The germline CDR1 and CDR2 sequences are KGHSH and LQKENI. The CDR3 consists of 17 residues. V lost 3 bases and J lost 0, with 12 bases in between. The CDR3 spells CASSPRSSTSGANVLTF. In DNA, the CDR3 is TGTGCCAGCTCACCCCGGTCCTCGACCTCTGGGGCCAACGTCCTGACTTTC. Combining the CDR3 with reference TRBV18 and TRBJ2-6 gives the whole variable domain NAGVMQNPRHLVRRRGQEARLRCSPMKGHSHVYWYRQLPEEGLKFMVYLQKENIIDESGMPKERFSAEFPKEGPSILRIQQVVRGDSAAYFCASSPRSSTSGANVLTFGAGSRLTVL.

The chain employs TRBV15 and TRBJ2-7; possibly TRBD2 for D (6 bases). Trimming pared 0 bases from V and 0 bases from J, leaving 6 bases between. This CDR3 is 14 amino acids long. The germline V gene encodes CDR1 LNHNV and CDR2 YYDKDF (reference sequence). CDR3 region: CATSRERDSYEQYF. The CDR3 DNA follows: TGTGCCACCAGCAGAGAGCGGGACTCCTACGAGCAGTACTTC.

The chain couples TRBV4-3 to TRBJ2-3, with 8 bases aligning to TRBD1. Germline V CDR1 and CDR2: LGHNA, YSLEER. Trimming cost V 1 base and J 3 bases; bases outside gene matches: 12. This CDR3 has 18 amino acids. CDR3 in amino acids: CASSQGPGAGGETDTQYF. As DNA, the CDR3 is TGCGCCAGCAGCCAAGGCCCCGGGGCAGGGGGCGAAACAGATACGCAGTATTTT.

This rearrangement joins TRBV7-2 to TRBJ1-2; possible D gene TRBD1, 5 bases. This CDR3 has 15 residues. The V end was cut by 1 base, the J end by 0 bases, with 9 bases between. Germline values: CDR1 SGHTA, CDR2 FQGNSA. The DNA for the CDR3 is TGTGCCAGCAGCTTAGTGGGGGGTTCTAACTATGGCTACACCTTC. Translation: CASSLVGGSNYGYTF.

The genes are TRBV2 and TRBJ2-7, with D perhaps TRBD1 (6 bases). V lost 4 bases and J 6 bases, leaving 16 bases between the germline ends. The CDR3 runs 14 residues. Germline V CDR1 and CDR2: SNHLY, FYNNEI. In DNA form, the CDR3 reads TGTGCCAGCAGTGGCACCGGGACAAGCGGCGAGCAGTACTTC. Translated: CASSGTGTSGEQYF.

The chain is built from TRBV7-6 and TRBJ2-5; D is perhaps TRBD1 or TRBD2 (8 bases each). The DNA end lines up better with TRBJ2-7; the J call may be wrong. The CDR3 runs 15 residues. Germline assignment: CDR1 SGHVS and CDR2 FNYEAQ. This chain's CDR3 is CASSQGAGGPYEQYF. For the CDR3, the DNA is TGTGCCAGCAGCCAGGGGGCGGGGGGACCCTACGAGCAGTACTTC.

The chain employs TRBV5-1 and TRBJ2-1, with TRBD2 matching over 7 bases. The CDR3 contains 20 residues. Germline loops: CDR1 SGHRS, CDR2 YFSETQ. Trimming took 0 bases from V and 9 from J; bases not matched to a gene: 24. The CDR3 region has the DNA TGCGCCAGCAGCTTGGCGGTGTGGGGGGGTTACGCCCCTTTGATCACTGAGCAGTTCTTC. Its protein product is CASSLAVWGGYAPLITEQFF.

V is TRBV7-7 and J is TRBJ2-5; 14 nucleotides agree with TRBD2. Germline CDR1 reads SSHAT; CDR2 reads FNYEAQ (reference sequence). CDR3 length equals 17 residues. V shed 0 bases, J shed 5 bases, and the junction held 5 bases outside the gene matches. The DNA of the CDR3 is TGTGCCAGCAGCTTAGCTCCGACTAGCGGGGGGGCGGAGACCCAGTACTTC. Its protein is CASSLAPTSGGAETQYF.

This chain links TRBV10-3 with TRBJ2-3, with 7 bases identical to TRBD1. Germline CDR1 is ENHRY and CDR2 is SYGVKD. CDR3 length equals 17 residues. The junction had 14 bases not matched to a gene; V was cut back by 4 bases and J by 4 bases. The CDR3 bases are TGTGCCATCAGTGTGAAGTCGACAGGGTCCGAGGCAGATACGCAGTATTTT. It is translated as CAISVKSTGSEADTQYF.

The genes are TRBV5-1 and TRBJ1-1; 7 nucleotides agree with TRBD1. There are 16 residues in the CDR3. Germline trimming cut 4 bases from V and 2 bases from J; bases unmatched to any gene: 11. Germline CDR1 and CDR2: SGHRS and YFSETQ. The CDR3 reads CASSPPKRTGNTEAFF. CDR3 bases: TGCGCCAGCAGCCCCCCAAAGCGGACAGGAAACACTGAAGCTTTCTTT.

The chain is built from TRBV19 and TRBJ1-3; D possibly corresponds to TRBD1 (6 bases). Germline V lookup: CDR1 LNHDA, CDR2 SQIVND (reference sequence). This CDR3 is 16 amino acids long. With 8 bases removed from V and 1 base from J, the gap between germline ends came to 18 bases. The CDR3 is CASVVPGDPSGNTIYF. In DNA, the CDR3 is TGTGCCAGTGTGGTTCCAGGGGACCCGTCTGGAAACACCATATATTTT.

The chain recombines TRBV7-2 with TRBJ2-3, with TRBD1 matching 9 bases. CDR1 SGHTA and CDR2 FQGNSA come from the germline V gene. This CDR3 comprises 15 residues. Trimming cost V 5 bases and J 2 bases; bases outside gene matches: 5. The CDR3 spells CASSAQQGATDTQYF. CDR3 in DNA: TGTGCCAGCAGCGCTCAACAGGGGGCCACAGATACGCAGTATTTT.

The chain links TRBV7-9 to TRBJ2-3; D not certain. The V gene lost 3 bases and the J gene lost 2 bases, with 18 bases spanning the gap. CDR1 and CDR2 (germline): SEHNR, FQNEAQ (reference sequence). This CDR3 contains 17 residues. DNA for the CDR3: TGTGCCAGCAGCTTGGGTCGGACGTTTCTATCCACAGATACGCAGTATTTT. Its translation is CASSLGRTFLSTDTQYF. Full variable domain (missing parts from reference TRBV7-9 and TRBJ2-3): DTGVSQNPRHKITKRGQNVTFRCDPISEHNRLYWYRQTLGQGPEFLTYFQNEAQLEKSRLLSDRFSAERPKGSFSTLEIQRTEQGDSAMYLCASSLGRTFLSTDTQYFGPGTRLTVL.

The gene calls are TRBV7-2 and TRBJ2-7; D unclear. Germline CDR1 SGHTA, CDR2 FQGNSA. The CDR3 runs to 15 residues. V dropped 1 base and J dropped 2 bases, with 12 bases sitting between them. CDR3 loop: CASSLEEFKTYEQYF. Here the CDR3 DNA reads TGTGCCAGCAGCTTAGAGGAGTTTAAGACCTACGAGCAGTACTTC.

J is TRBJ2-1 and V is TRBV5-1; maybe TRBD2 (6 bases). The germline gives CDR1 SGHRS, CDR2 YFSETQ. The CDR3 is 16 amino acids. V lost 4 bases and J 0 bases, leaving 14 bases between the germline ends. CDR3 coding DNA: TGCGCCAGCAGCGTACCGGGACTCAGCTCCTACAATGAGCAGTTCTTC. It yields the protein CASSVPGLSSYNEQFF. The full variable domain, its missing parts supplied by reference TRBV5-1 and TRBJ2-1, is KAGVTQTPRYLIKTRGQQVTLSCSPISGHRSVSWYQQTPGQGLQFLFEYFSETQRNKGNFPGRFSGRQFSNSRSEMNVSTLELGDSALYLCASSVPGLSSYNEQFFGPGTRLTVL.

The rearrangement links TRBV7-8 to TRBJ2-2, with no clear D. Between the trimmed V and J ends, which lost 0 bases and 7 bases, there was a span of 3 bases. CDR1 and CDR2 (germline): SGHVS, FQNEAQ. The CDR3 has 12 amino acids. The CDR3 is CASSLAGGELFF. The CDR3 coding sequence is TGTGCCAGCAGCTTAGCTGGCGGGGAGCTGTTTTTT.

This sequence joins TRBV5-1 and TRBJ2-1, with TRBD2 as a possible D gene (6 bases). The CDR3 loop spans 16 amino acids. The V and J ends lost 3 bases and 0 bases respectively, with 13 bases between them. Looked up from germline, CDR1 is SGHRS and CDR2 is YFSETQ. CDR3 loop: CASSSRAGSSYNEQFF. CDR3 coding DNA: TGCGCCAGCAGCTCCCGGGCGGGGAGCTCCTACAATGAGCAGTTCTTC.

This clone occurred once. The chain employs TRBV6-6 and TRBJ2-1; D is ambiguous. The CDR3 has 14 amino acids. Trimming left V 2 bases short and J 4 bases short, with 9 bases between. Germline V gene lookup returns CDR1 MNHNY and CDR2 SVGAGI (reference sequence). The CDR3 loop reads CASSYDNTYNEQFF. CDR3 coding DNA: TGTGCCAGCAGTTACGACAACACTTACAATGAGCAGTTCTTC.

The V call is TRBV6-6, the J call TRBJ1-1, with D unresolved. V lost 9 bases, J lost 5 bases, and 16 bases lay in between. Germline V CDR1 and CDR2: MNHNY, SVGAGI (reference sequence). CDR3 length: 13 amino acids. The CDR3 sequence is CASGGDGPTEAFF. CDR3 in DNA: TGTGCCAGTGGAGGCGATGGGCCAACTGAAGCTTTCTTT.

The V gene is TRBV11-3, the J gene TRBJ2-3; TRBD2 agrees at 11 bases. The CDR3 sequence is 14 residues long. Germline-derived CDR1 and CDR2 are SGHNT and YENEEA. Unmatched junction bases numbered 1, after V lost 4 bases and J lost 4 bases. CDR3 residues: CASSWGLAADTQYF. For the CDR3, the DNA is TGTGCCAGCAGCTGGGGACTAGCGGCAGATACGCAGTATTTT.

This clone has a single count. CDR3 nucleotide sequence: TGTGCCAGCAGGCCCATACAGGGGGGAAGCTACACCTTC. As protein: CASRPIQGGSYTF. The rearrangement joins TRBV6-1 to TRBJ1-2, with 8 bases identical to TRBD1. Germline assignment: CDR1 MNHNS and CDR2 SASEGT. CDR3 size: 13 residues. V dropped 6 bases and J dropped 9; count of bases not matched to a gene: 9.

The chain is built from TRBV13 and TRBJ2-7; a possible D gene is TRBD2 (6 bases). Germline V CDR1 and CDR2: PRHDT, FYEKMQ (reference sequence). There are 12 residues in the CDR3. The V gene lost 2 bases and the J gene lost 4 bases, with 6 bases spanning the gap. The CDR3, as DNA: TGTGCCAGCAGCTTACGGGAGTACGAGCAGTACTTC. Its protein is CASSLREYEQYF.

The rearrangement uses TRBV7-9 and TRBJ1-2; 7 nucleotides line up with TRBD1. The V and J ends lost 3 bases and 3 bases, in that order; junction bases with no gene match: 4. Germline CDR1 SEHNR, CDR2 FQNEAQ (reference sequence). The CDR3 is made up of 14 amino acids. The CDR3 region is CASSFQGGDYGYTF. The CDR3 DNA follows: TGTGCCAGCAGCTTCCAGGGGGGGGACTATGGCTACACCTTC.

The chain recombines TRBV6-7 with TRBJ1-1; TRBD1 might be the D (6 bases). TRBV6-7 is given ORF status, its function remaining uncertain. The length of the CDR3 is 15 residues. Trimming shortened V by 3 bases and J by 10 bases, and 21 bases separated the two germline ends. Here the CDR3 reads CASSYNTVGGGSAFF. The CDR3 DNA is TGTGCCAGCAGTTATAATACGGTCGGAGGGGGATCAGCTTTCTTT.

The table lists this clone with a count of one. The chain is built from TRBV5-1 and TRBJ2-2, with D possibly being TRBD1 (5 bases). V shed 2 bases and J shed 0 bases, with 8 bases lying between them. The CDR3 sequence is 15 residues long. CDR1 and CDR2 (germline): SGHRS, YFSETQ. CDR3 bases: TGCGCCAGCAGCTTTTCACAGGCGAACACCGGGGAGCTGTTTTTT. Translating it yields CASSFSQANTGELFF.

This clone was seen only once. The chain recombines TRBV13 with TRBJ2-7; TRBD2 might be the D (6 bases). The ends were cut back, 5 bases at V and 6 bases at J, with 17 bases in the middle. This CDR3 is 14 amino acids long. Germline V gene sequence: CDR1 PRHDT, CDR2 FYEKMQ (reference sequence). The CDR3 bases are TGTGCCAGCAGCCTGACTAGTATCCCAGTCGAGCAGTACTTC. Translation: CASSLTSIPVEQYF.

The gene calls are TRBV7-9 and TRBJ1-1; tentative D call: TRBD1 (6 bases). V was shortened by 5 bases and J by 4 bases, with 14 bases between the two germline ends. CDR1 SEHNR and CDR2 FQNEAQ come from the germline V gene (reference sequence). This CDR3 comprises 14 residues. CDR3 nucleotides: TGTGCCAGCAGCACCCAGGGGTCGTCCACTGAAGCTTTCTTT. Translation: CASSTQGSSTEAFF.